This note documents a single TCR beta chain sequence. Its target is unknown. This sample was taken from a study of shared clonotypes between healthy human individuals. The study, taken as a whole, reports: Unshared clonotypes carried lower generation probabilities than those common to all four donors. Relative to memory subsets, naive subsets generally showed larger estimated richness. Although depth was large, rarefaction showed that sequencing of the sorted subsets was incomplete.

Assay used: immunoSEQ multiplex PCR; TCRdb lists only in-frame clones, some missing. The sample yields approximately 650,000 clones, 95% to 96% seen once. In the naive CD8 group, cells lacked CD45RO and were positively selected for CCR7, so terminally differentiated effector memory CD45RA+ cells were left out. CDR3 size: 14 residues. Germline trimming cut 6 bases from V and 7 bases from J; bases unmatched to any gene: 6. Germline-derived CDR1 and CDR2 are MDHEN and SYDVKM. The source of this sequence is a woman aged 25 to 45 in good health. The gene calls are TRBV28 and TRBJ1-5, with 10 bases identical to TRBD1. The sample was naive CD8+ T cells sorted from blood. This CDR3 is CASRSGTGEQPQHF. The CDR3 DNA sequence: TGTGCCAGCAGATCCGGGACAGGGGAACAGCCCCAGCATTTT.